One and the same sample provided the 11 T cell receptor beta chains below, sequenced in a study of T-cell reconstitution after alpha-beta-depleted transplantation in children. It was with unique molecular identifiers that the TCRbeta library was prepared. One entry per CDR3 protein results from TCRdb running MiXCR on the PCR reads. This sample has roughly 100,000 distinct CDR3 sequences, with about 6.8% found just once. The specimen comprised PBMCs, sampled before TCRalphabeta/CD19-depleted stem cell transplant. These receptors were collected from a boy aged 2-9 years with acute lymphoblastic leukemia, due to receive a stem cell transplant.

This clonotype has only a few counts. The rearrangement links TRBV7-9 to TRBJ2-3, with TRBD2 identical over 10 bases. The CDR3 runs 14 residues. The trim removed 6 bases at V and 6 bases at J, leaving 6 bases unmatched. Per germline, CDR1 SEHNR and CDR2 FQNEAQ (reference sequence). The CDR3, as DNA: TGTGCCAGCAGTTTAACTAGCGGGGCGGATACGCAGTATTTT. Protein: CASSLTSGADTQYF.

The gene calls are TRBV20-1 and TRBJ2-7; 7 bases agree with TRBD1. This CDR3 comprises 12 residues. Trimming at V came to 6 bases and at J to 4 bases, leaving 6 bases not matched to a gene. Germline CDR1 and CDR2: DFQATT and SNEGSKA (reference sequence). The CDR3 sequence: CSAPGQNYEQYF. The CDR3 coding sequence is TGCAGTGCCCCGGGACAGAATTACGAGCAGTACTTC.

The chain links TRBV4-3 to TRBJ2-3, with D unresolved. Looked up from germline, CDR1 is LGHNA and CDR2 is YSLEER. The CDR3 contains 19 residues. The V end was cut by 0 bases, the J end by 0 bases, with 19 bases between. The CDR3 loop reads CASSQDLLEYRTSTDTQYF. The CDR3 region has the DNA TGCGCCAGCAGCCAAGATTTGTTGGAGTACCGAACTAGCACAGATACGCAGTATTTT.

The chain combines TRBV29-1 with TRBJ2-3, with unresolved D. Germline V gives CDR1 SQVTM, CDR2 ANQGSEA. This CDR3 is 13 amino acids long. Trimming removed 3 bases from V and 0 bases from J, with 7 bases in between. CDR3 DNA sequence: TGCAGCGTTGAGGTGGGCAGCACAGATACGCAGTATTTT. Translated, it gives CSVEVGSTDTQYF.

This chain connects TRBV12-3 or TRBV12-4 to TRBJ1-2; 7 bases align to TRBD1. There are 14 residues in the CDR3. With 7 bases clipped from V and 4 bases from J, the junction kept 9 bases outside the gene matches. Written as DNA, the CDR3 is TGTGCCAGCACCGGGACAGCCAGGAGCTATGGCTACACCTTC. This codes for CASTGTARSYGYTF.

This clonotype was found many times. This chain's CDR3 is CASSSVAGPLTDTQYF. Here the CDR3 DNA reads TGTGCCAGCAGCTCGGTAGCGGGGCCCCTCACAGATACGCAGTATTTT. The rearrangement links TRBV11-2 to TRBJ2-3; 8 bases map to TRBD2. The CDR3 covers 16 residues. V was clipped by 4 bases and J by 2 bases; unmatched bases: 8. Germline CDR1 SGHAT, CDR2 FQNNGV.

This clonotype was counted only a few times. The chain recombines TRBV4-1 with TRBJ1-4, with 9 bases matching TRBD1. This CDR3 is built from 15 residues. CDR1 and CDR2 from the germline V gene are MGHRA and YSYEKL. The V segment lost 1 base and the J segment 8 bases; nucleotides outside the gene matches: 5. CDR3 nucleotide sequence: TGCGCCAGCAGCCAAGGGGGGACAGGGTCCGAAAAACTGTTTTTT. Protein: CASSQGGTGSEKLFF.

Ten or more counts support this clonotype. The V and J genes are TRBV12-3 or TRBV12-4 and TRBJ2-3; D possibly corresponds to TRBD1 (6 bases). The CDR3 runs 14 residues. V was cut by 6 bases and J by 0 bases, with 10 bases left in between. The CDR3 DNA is TGTGCCAGCAGAACAGGGTTGAGCACAGATACGCAGTATTTT. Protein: CASRTGLSTDTQYF.

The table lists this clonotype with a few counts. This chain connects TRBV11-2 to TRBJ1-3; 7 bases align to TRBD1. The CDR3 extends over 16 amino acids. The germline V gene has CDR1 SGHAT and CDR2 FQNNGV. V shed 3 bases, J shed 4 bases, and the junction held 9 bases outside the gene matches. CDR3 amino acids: CASSLGVTGRGNTIYF. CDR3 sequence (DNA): TGTGCCAGCAGCTTGGGGGTGACAGGGAGAGGAAACACCATATATTTT.

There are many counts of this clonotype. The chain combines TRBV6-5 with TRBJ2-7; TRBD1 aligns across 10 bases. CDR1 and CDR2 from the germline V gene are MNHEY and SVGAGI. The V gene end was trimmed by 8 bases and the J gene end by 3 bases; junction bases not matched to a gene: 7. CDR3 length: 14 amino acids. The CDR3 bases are TGTGCCAGCTCTACCGGGACAGGGGTCTACGAGCAGTACTTC. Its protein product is CASSTGTGVYEQYF.

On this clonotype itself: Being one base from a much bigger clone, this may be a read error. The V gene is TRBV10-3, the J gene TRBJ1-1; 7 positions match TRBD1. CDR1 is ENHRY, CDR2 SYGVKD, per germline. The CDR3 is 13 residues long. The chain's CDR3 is CATSETGDPQAFF. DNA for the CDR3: TGTGCCACCAGTGAAACAGGGGATCCTCAGGCTTTCTTT.